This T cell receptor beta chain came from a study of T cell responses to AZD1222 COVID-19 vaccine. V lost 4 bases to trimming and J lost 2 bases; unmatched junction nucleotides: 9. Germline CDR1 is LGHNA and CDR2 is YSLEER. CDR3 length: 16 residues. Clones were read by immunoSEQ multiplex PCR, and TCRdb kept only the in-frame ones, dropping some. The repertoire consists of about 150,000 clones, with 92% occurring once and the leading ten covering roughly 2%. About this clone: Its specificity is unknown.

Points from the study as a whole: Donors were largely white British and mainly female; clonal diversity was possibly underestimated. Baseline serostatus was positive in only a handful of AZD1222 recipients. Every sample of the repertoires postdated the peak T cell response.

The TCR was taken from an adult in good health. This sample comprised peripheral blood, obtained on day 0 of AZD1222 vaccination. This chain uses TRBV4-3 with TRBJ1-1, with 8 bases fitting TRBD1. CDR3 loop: CASSPNIGQGNTEAFF. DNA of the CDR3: TGCGCCAGCAGCCCGAATATCGGACAGGGAAACACTGAAGCTTTCTTT.